Here is one T cell receptor (beta chain) with its context. Its specificity is unknown. The data stem from a study of cytomegalovirus exposure and HLA in healthy donors. Each donor was nominally healthy when sampled (though unrecorded immune exposures were likely). The germline V gene has CDR1 MNHEY and CDR2 SVGAGI. The CDR3 is made up of 13 amino acids. Trimming cost V 2 bases and J 8 bases, with 12 bases left between them. Study-level results: The study carried out a later analysis of TCR beta sequences. It associated approximately 16,000 of them with specific HLA alleles at a false discovery rate of 0.05. Within a later analysis, the majority of CMV-associated TCR beta chains appeared HLA-restricted. Among the sequence variants, a highly shared cluster was likely an artifact of sequencing.

PCR used 60 Vbeta primers and 13 Jbeta primers. Sequenced by immunoSEQ multiplex PCR; TCRdb stores in-frame clones only, minus some. The sample spans about 110,000 clones; the ten largest clones claim 6.5% to 7%. This clonotype originated in a man in his forties in good health and CMV-seropositive. Source material: PBMCs. The chain is built from TRBV6-5 and TRBJ1-2, with D possibly TRBD1 on 5 matching bases. CDR3 region: CASSYPGRGGYTF. The CDR3 nucleotides are TGTGCCAGCAGTTACCCTGGGCGGGGGGGCTACACCTTC.